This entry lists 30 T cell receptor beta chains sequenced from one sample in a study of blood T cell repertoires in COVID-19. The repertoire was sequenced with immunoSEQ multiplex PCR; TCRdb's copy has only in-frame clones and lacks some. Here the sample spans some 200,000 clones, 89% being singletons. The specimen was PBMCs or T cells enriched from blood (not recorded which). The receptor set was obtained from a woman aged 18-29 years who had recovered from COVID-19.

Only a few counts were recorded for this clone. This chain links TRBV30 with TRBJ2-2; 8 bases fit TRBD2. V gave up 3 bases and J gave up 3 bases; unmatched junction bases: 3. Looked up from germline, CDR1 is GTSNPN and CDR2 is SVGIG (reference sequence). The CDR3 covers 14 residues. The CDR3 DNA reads TGTGCCTGGAGCGGGGGGGCGGACACCGGGGAGCTGTTTTTT. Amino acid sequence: CAWSGGADTGELFF.

In DNA, the CDR3 is TGTGCCAGCAGCTTAGAGAGCTCCTACGAGCAGTACTTC. It codes for CASSLESSYEQYF. The chain recombines TRBV7-9 with TRBJ2-7; no reliable D call. V lost 1 base, J lost 0 bases, and 4 bases lay in between. Per germline, CDR1 SEHNR and CDR2 FQNEAQ (reference sequence). The CDR3 spans 13 residues. The full variable domain, rest sourced from reference TRBV7-9 and TRBJ2-7, is DTGVSQNPRHKITKRGQNVTFRCDPISEHNRLYWYRQTLGQGPEFLTYFQNEAQLEKSRLLSDRFSAERPKGSFSTLEIQRTEQGDSAMYLCASSLESSYEQYFGPGTRLTVT.

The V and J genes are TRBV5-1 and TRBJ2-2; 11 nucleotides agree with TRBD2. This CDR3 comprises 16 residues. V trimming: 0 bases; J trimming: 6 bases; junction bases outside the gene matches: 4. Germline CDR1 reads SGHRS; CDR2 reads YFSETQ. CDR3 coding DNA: TGCGCCAGCAGCTTGGGGGGGACTAGCGGACCCGGGGAGCTGTTTTTT. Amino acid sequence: CASSLGGTSGPGELFF.

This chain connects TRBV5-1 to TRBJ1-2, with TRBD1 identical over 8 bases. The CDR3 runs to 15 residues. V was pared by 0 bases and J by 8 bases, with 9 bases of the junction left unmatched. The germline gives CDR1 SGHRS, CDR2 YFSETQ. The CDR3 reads CASSLGYGGTGGYTF. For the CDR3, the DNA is TGCGCCAGCAGCTTGGGGTATGGGGGGACAGGCGGCTACACCTTC.

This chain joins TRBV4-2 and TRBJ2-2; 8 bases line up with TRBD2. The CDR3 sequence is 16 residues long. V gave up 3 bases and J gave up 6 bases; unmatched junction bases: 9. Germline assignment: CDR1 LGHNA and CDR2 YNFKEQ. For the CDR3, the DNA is TGTGCCAGCAGCCAGATGAGCGGGGGTGGTTCCGGGGAGCTGTTTTTT. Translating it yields CASSQMSGGGSGELFF.

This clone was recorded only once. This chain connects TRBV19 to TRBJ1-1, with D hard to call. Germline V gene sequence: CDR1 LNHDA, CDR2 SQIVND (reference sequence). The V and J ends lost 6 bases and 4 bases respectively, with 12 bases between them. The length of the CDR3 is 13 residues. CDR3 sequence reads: CASRTGVSTEAFF. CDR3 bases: TGTGCCAGTAGAACGGGTGTGAGCACTGAAGCTTTCTTT. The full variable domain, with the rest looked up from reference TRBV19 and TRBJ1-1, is DGGITQSPKYLFRKEGQNVTLSCEQNLNHDAMYWYRQDPGQGLRLIYYSQIVNDFQKGDIAEGYSVSREKKESFPLTVTSAQKNPTAFYLCASRTGVSTEAFFGQGTRLTVV.

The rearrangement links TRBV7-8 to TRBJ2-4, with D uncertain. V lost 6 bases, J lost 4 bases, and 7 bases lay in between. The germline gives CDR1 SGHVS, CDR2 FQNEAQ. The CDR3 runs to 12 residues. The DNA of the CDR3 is TGTGCCAGCAGTAACGGGAAAAACATTCAGTACTTC. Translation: CASSNGKNIQYF.

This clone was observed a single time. CDR3 bases: TGTGCCAGTAGTAAACTGGCTACCGCGGATGGCTACACCTTC. This sequence encodes CASSKLATADGYTF. The chain combines TRBV19 with TRBJ1-2; D not certain. V lost 4 bases and J lost 6, with 15 bases in between. This CDR3 spans 14 amino acids. Germline V gene data show CDR1 as LNHDA and CDR2 as SQIVND (reference sequence).

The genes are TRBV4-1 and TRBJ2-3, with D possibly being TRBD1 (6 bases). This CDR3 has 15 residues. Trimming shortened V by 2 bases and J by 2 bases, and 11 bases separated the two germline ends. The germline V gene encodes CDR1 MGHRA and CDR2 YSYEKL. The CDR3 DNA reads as TGCGCCAGCAGCCAACGACAGGCTGCCACAGATACGCAGTATTTT. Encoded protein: CASSQRQAATDTQYF.

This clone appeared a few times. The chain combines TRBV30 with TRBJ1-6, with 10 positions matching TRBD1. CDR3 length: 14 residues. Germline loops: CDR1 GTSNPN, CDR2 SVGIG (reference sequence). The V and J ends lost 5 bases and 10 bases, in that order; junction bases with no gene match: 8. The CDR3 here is CAWVGQGVGSPLHF. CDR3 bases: TGTGCCTGGGTTGGACAGGGGGTGGGATCACCCCTCCACTTT.

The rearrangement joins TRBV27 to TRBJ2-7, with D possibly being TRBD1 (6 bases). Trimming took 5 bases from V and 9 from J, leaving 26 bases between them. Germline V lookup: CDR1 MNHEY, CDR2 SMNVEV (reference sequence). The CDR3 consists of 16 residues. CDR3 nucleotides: TGTGCCAGCAGTCAGAATTCCAAATTTCGGGGACAAGGGCAGTACTTC. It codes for CASSQNSKFRGQGQYF.

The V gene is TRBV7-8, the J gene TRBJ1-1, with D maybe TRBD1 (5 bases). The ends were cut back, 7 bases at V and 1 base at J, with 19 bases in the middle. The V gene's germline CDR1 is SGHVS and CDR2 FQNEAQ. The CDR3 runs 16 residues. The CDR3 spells CASTFRTPGGNTEAFF. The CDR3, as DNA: TGTGCCAGCACTTTCCGGACACCGGGAGGGAACACTGAAGCTTTCTTT.

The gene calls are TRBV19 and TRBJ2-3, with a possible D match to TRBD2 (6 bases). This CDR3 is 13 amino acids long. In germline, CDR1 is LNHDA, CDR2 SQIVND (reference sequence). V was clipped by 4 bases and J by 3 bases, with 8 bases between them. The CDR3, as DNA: TGTGCCAGTAGTACGGGGGTTACAGATACGCAGTATTTT. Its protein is CASSTGVTDTQYF.

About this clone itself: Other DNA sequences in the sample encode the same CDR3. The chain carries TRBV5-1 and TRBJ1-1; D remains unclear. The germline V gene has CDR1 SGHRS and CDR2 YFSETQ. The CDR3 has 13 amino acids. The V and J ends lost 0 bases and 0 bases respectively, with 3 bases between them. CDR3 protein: CASSLAVNTEAFF. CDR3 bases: TGCGCCAGCAGCTTGGCCGTGAACACTGAAGCTTTCTTT.

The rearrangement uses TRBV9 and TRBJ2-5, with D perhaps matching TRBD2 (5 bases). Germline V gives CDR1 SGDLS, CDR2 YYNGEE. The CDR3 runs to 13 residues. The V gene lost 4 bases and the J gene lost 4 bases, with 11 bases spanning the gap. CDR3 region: CASSLTSRETQYF. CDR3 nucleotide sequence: TGTGCCAGCAGCCTAACTAGTCGAGAGACCCAGTACTTC.

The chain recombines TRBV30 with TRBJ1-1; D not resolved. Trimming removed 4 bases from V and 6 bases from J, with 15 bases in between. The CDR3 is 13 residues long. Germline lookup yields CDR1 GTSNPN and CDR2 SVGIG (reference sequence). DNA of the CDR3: TGTGCCTGGACGTCGAGACACCGGTCTGAAGCTTTCTTT. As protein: CAWTSRHRSEAFF.

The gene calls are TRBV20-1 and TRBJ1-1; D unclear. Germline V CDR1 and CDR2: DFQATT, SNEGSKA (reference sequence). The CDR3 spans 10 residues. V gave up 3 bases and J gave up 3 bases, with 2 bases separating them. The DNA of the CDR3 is TGCAGTGCTAGCGACACTGAAGCTTTCTTT. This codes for CSASDTEAFF.

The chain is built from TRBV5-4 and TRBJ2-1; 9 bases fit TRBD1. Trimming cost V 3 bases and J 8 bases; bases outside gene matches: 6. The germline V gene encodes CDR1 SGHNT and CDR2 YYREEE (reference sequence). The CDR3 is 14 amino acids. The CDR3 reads CASSWGDREDEQFF. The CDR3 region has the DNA TGTGCCAGCAGCTGGGGGGACAGGGAGGATGAGCAGTTCTTC.

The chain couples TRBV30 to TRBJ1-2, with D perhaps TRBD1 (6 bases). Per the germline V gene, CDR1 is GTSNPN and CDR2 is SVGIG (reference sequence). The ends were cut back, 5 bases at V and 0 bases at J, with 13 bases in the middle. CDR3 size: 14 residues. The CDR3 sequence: CAWSTGNSNYGYTF. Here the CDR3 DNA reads TGTGCCTGGTCTACAGGGAACTCTAACTATGGCTACACCTTC. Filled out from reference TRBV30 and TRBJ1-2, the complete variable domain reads SQTIHQWPATLVQPVGSPLSLECTVEGTSNPNLYWYRQAAGRGLQLLFYSVGIGQISSEVPQNLSASRPQDRQFILSSKKLLLSDSGFYLCAWSTGNSNYGYTFGSGTRLTVV.

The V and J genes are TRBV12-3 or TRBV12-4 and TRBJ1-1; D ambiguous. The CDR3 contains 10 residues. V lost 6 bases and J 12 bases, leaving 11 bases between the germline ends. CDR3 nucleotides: TGTGCCAGCAGAGCCGGGGAGACTTTCTTT. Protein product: CASRAGETFF.

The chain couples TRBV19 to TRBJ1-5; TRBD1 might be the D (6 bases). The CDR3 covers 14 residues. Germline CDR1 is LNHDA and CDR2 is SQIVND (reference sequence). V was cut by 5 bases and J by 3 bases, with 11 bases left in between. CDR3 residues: CASSPRQANQPQHF. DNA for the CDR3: TGTGCCAGTAGTCCGCGACAGGCCAATCAGCCCCAGCATTTT.

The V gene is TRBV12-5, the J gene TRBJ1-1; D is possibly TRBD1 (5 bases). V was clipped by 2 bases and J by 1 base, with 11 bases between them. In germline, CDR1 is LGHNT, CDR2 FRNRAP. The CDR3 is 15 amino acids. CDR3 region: CASGLPDTPNTEAFF. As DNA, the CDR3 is TGTGCTAGTGGTTTGCCGGACACCCCGAACACTGAAGCTTTCTTT.

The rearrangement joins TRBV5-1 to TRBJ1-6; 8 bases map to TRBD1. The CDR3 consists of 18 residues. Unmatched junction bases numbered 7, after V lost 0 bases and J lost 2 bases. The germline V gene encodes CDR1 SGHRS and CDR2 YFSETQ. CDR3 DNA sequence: TGCGCCAGCAGCTTGGGAACAGGGGGAAGGACCTATAATTCACCCCTCCACTTT. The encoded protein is CASSLGTGGRTYNSPLHF. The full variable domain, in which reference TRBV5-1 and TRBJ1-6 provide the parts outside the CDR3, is KAGVTQTPRYLIKTRGQQVTLSCSPISGHRSVSWYQQTPGQGLQFLFEYFSETQRNKGNFPGRFSGRQFSNSRSEMNVSTLELGDSALYLCASSLGTGGRTYNSPLHFGNGTRLTVT.

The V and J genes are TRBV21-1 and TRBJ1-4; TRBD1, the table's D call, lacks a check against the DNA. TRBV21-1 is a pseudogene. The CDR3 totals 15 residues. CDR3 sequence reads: CASSKPTGINEKLFF. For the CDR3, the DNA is TGTGCCAGCAGCAAACCGACAGGAATTAATGAAAAACTGTTTTTT.

The CDR3 DNA follows: TGTGCCAGCAGCGCGGGAGGGGGTCAGCCCCAGCATTTT. This codes for CASSAGGGQPQHF. This chain joins TRBV12-3 or TRBV12-4 and TRBJ1-5; tentative D call: TRBD1 (6 bases). This CDR3 contains 13 residues. V lost 6 bases to trimming and J lost 6 bases, with 12 bases between them.

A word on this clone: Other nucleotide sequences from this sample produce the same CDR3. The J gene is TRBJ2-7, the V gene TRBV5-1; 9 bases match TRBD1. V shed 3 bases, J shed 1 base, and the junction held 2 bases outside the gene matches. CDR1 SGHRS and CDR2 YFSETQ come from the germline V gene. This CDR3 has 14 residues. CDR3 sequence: CASSWGTGSYEQYF. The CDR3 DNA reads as TGCGCCAGCAGCTGGGGGACAGGGTCCTACGAGCAGTACTTC. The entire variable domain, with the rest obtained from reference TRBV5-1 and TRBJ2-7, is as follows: KAGVTQTPRYLIKTRGQQVTLSCSPISGHRSVSWYQQTPGQGLQFLFEYFSETQRNKGNFPGRFSGRQFSNSRSEMNVSTLELGDSALYLCASSWGTGSYEQYFGPGTRLTVT.

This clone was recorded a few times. For the CDR3, the DNA is TGTGCCAGCAAATCTACGGGCCAGGGCTACGAGCAGTACTTC. Its translation is CASKSTGQGYEQYF. The chain is built from TRBV28 and TRBJ2-7; D perhaps matches TRBD1 (5 bases). Trimming pared 7 bases from V and 3 bases from J, leaving 16 bases between. CDR3 size: 14 residues. Germline V gene data show CDR1 as MDHEN and CDR2 as SYDVKM.

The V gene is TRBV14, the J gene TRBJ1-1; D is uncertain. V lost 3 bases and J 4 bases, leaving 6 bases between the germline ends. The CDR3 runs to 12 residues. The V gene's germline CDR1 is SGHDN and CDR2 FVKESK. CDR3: CASSHTRTEAFF. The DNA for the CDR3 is TGTGCCAGCAGCCATACGCGCACTGAAGCTTTCTTT. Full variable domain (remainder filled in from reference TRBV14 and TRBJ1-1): EAGVTQFPSHSVIEKGQTVTLRCDPISGHDNLYWYRRVMGKEIKFLLHFVKESKQDESGMPNNRFLAERTGGTYSTLKVQPAELEDSGVYFCASSHTRTEAFFGQGTRLTVV.

The CDR3 region has the DNA TGCAGCGTTCCTTCTGTAGCGGGGGTAAATGAGCAGTTCTTC. It encodes CSVPSVAGVNEQFF. The chain recombines TRBV29-1 with TRBJ2-1; 9 bases are a match to TRBD2. With 5 bases clipped from V and 7 bases from J, the junction kept 9 bases outside the gene matches. The CDR3 covers 14 residues. In germline, CDR1 is SQVTM, CDR2 ANQGSEA.

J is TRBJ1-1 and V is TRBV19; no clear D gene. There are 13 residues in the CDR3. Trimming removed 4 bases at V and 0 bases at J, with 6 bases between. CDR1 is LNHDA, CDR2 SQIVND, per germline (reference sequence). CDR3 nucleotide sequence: TGTGCCAGTAGTACGCGGTTGAACACTGAAGCTTTCTTT. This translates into CASSTRLNTEAFF.